This TCR beta chain emerged from a study of OX40 agonist ivuxolimab in advanced cancers. This clone showed up just a few times. Per the germline V gene, CDR1 is SGHTA and CDR2 is FQGNSA. The V and J ends lost 0 bases and 11 bases respectively, with 17 bases between them. This CDR3 comprises 15 residues. Sequencing was performed with immunoSEQ multiplex PCR; in TCRdb, only in-frame clones are kept and a portion is missing. The sample lists tens of thousands of clones, 70% to 80% occurring once. The sequence derives from an adult with an advanced solid tumor such as melanoma, head and neck, liver or kidney cancer. V is TRBV7-2 and J is TRBJ1-5; D uncertain. The sample in question was CD4+ or CD8+ T cells sorted from blood, obtained in a trial of the OX40 agonist ivuxolimab. The CDR3 DNA follows: TGTGCCAGCAGCTTAGCGCGCTCAATACGCGGGACCCAGCATTTT. It translates to CASSLARSIRGTQHF.